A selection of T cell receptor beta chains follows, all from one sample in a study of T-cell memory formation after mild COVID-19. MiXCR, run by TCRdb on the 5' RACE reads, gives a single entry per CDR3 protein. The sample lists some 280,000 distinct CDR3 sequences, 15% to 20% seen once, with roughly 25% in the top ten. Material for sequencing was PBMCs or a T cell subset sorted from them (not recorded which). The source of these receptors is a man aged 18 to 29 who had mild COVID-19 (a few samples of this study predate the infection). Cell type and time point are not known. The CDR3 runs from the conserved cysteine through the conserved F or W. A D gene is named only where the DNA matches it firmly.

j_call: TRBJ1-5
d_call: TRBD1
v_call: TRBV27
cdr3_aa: CASRQQGDSNQPQHF

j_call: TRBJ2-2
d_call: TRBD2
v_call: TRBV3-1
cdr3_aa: CASSQQTSGRNTGELFF

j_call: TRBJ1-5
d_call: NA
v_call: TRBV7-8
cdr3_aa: CASSSGTPNQPQHF

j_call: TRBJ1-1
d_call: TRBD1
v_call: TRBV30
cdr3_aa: CACTKEGQGGEAFF

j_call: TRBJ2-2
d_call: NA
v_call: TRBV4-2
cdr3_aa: CASSLSTGNTGELFF

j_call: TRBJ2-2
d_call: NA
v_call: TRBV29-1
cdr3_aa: CSALTRGTGELFF

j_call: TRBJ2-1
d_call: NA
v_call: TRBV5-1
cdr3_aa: CASSLGFSSYNEQFF

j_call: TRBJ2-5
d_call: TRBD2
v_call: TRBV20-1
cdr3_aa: CSARELAGGSGETQYF

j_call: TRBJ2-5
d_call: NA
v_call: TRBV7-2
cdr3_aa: CASSRESGQYQETQYF

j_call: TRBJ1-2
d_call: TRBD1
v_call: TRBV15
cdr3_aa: CATSRFRQGEGYTF

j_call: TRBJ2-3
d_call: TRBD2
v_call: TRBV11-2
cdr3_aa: CASSPWAGVPSAQYF

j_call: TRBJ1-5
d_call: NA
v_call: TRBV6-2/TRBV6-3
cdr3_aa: CASTQGDTSNQPQHF

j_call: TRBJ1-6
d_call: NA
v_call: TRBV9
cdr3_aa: CASSVEGVDSPLHF

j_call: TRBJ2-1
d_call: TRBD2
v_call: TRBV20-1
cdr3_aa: CSARDRLAGGKEQFF

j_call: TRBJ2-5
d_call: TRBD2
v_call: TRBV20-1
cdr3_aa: CSAALAGWTQETQYF

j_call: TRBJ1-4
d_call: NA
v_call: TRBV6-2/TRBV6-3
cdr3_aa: CASSYVGRDEKLFF

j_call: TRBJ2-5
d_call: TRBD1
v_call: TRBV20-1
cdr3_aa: CSAPGTVTETQYF

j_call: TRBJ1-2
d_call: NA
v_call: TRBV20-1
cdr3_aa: CSARFAPNYGYTF

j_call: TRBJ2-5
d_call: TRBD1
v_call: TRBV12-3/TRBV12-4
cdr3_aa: CASSLGQGAIETQYF

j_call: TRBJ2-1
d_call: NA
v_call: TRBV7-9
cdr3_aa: CASSSPGTSSEQFF

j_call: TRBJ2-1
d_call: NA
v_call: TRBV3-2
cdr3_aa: CASSNRSEQFF

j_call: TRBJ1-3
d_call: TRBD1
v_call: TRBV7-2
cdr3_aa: CASSSNRGAGNTIYF

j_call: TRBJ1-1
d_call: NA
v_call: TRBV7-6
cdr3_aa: CASSLSLGSGAFF

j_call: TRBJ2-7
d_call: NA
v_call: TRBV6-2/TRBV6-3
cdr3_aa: CASSYFDIYEQYF

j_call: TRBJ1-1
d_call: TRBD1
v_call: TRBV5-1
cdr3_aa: CASSLRPGQGGKTEAFF

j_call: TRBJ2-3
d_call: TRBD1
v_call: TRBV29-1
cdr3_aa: CSVGPRGQDTQYF

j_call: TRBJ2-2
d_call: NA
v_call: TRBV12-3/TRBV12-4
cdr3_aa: CASSLIPGELFF

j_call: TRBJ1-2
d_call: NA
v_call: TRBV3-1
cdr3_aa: CASSQERVENYGYTF

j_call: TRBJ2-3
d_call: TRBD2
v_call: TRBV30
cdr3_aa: CAWSVVYSGGSTDTQYF

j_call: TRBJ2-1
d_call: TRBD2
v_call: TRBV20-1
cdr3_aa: CSAWTSRSYNEQFF

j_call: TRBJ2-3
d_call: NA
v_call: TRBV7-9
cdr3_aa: CASSLVISTDTQYF

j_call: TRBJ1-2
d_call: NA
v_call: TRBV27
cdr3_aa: CASGTPVEPGYTF

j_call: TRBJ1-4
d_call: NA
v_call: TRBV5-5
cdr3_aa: CASSLTLYGATNEKLFF

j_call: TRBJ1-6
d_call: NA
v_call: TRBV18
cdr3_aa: CASSQAGLDSPLHF

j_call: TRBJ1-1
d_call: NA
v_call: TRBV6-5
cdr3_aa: CASRRLDSSDLAFF

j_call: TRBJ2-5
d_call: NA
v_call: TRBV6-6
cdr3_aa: CASSSDSVSMETQYF

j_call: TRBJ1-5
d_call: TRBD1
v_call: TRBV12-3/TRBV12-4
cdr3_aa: CASSSQGDSQPQHF

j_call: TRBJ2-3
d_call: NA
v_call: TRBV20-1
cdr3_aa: CSAREGRGGTDTQYF

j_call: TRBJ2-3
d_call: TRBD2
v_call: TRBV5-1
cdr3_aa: CASSPWTGGGDTQYF

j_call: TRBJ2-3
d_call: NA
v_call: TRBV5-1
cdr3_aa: CASRWAGRIDTQYF

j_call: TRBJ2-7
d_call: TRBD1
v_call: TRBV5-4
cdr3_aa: CASSFGQGLYEQYF